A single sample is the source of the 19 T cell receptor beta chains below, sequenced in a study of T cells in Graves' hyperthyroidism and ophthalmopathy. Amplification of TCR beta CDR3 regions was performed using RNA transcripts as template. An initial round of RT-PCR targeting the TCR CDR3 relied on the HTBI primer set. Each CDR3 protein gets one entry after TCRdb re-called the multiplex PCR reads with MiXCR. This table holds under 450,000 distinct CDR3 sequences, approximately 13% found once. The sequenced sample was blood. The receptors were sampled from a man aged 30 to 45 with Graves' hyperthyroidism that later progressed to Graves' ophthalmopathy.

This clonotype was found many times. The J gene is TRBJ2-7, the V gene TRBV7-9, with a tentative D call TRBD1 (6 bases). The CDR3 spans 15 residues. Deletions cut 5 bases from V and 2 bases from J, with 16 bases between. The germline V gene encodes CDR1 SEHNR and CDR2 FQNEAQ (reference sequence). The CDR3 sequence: CASSIDYRAPYEQYF. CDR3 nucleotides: TGTGCCAGCAGCATCGACTACAGGGCCCCCTACGAGCAGTACTTC.

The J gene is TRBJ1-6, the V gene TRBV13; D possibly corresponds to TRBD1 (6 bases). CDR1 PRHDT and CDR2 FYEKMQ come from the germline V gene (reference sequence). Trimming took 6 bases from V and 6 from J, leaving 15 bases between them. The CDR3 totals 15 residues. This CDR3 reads CASSLSDSINSPLHF. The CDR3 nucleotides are TGTGCCAGCAGTCTTTCGGACAGCATTAATTCACCCCTCCACTTT.

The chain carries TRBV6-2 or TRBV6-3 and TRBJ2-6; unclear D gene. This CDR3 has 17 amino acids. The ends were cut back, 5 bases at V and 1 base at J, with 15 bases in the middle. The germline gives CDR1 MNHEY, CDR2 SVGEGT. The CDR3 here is CASSLTSTPSGANVLTF. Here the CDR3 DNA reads TGTGCCAGCAGTCTCACCTCGACCCCTTCTGGGGCCAACGTCCTGACTTTC.

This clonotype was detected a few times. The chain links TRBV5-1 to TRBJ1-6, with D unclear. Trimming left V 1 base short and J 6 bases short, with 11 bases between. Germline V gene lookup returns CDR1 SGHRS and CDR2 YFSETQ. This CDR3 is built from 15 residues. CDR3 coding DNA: TGCGCCAGCAGCTTGAGAGGGCCTTCTAATTCACCCCTCCACTTT. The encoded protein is CASSLRGPSNSPLHF.

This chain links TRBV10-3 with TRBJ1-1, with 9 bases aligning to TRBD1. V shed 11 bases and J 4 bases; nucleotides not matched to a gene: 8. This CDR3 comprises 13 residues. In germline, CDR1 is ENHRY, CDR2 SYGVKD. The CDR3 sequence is CAAQGARSTEAFF. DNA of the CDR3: TGTGCCGCACAGGGGGCTCGTAGCACTGAAGCTTTCTTT.

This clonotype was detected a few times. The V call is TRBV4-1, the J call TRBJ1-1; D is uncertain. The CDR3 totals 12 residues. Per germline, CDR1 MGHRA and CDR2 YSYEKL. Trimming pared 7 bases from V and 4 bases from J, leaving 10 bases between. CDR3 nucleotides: TGCGCCAGCACCGGGTGGAGCACTGAAGCTTTCTTT. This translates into CASTGWSTEAFF.

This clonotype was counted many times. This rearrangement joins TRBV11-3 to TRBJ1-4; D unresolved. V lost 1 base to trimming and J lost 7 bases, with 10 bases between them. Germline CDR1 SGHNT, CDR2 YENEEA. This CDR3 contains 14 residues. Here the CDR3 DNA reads TGTGCCAGCAGCTTAGCCCCAGCGAGTGAAAAACTGTTTTTT. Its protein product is CASSLAPASEKLFF.

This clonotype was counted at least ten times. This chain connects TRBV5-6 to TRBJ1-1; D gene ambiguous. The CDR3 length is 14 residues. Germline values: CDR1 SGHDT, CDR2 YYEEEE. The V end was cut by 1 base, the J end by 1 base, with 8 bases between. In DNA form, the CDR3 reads TGTGCCAGCAGCTTGCTGATCGCGAACACTGAAGCTTTCTTT. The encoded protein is CASSLLIANTEAFF.

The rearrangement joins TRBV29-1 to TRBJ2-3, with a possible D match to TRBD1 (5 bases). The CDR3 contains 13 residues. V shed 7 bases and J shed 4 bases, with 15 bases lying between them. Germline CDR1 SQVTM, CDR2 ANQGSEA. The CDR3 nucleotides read TGCAGCGGGCGGCAGGGTGGGTCAGATACGCAGTATTTT. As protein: CSGRQGGSDTQYF.

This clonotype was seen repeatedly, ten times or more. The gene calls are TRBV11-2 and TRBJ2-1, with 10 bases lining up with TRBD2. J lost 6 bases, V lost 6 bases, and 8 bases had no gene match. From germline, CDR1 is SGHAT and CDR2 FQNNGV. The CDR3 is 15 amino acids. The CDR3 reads CASRVGTSALNEQFF. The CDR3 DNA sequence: TGTGCCAGCAGGGTGGGGACTAGCGCCCTCAATGAGCAGTTCTTC.

CDR3 protein: CASSQDGNSPLHF. The CDR3 DNA follows: TGCGCCAGCAGCCAAGACGGAAATTCACCCCTCCACTTT. The V gene is TRBV4-1, the J gene TRBJ1-6; no definite D call. The CDR3 totals 13 residues. The germline V gene has CDR1 MGHRA and CDR2 YSYEKL. The germline V and J ends were trimmed by 0 bases and 7 bases, with 4 bases remaining between them.

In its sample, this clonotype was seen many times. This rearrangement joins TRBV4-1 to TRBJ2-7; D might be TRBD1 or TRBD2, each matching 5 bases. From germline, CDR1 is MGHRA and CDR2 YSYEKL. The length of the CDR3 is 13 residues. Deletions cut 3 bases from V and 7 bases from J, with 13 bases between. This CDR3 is CASSHGTLGEQYF. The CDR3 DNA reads TGCGCCAGCAGCCATGGGACCTTGGGGGAGCAGTACTTC.

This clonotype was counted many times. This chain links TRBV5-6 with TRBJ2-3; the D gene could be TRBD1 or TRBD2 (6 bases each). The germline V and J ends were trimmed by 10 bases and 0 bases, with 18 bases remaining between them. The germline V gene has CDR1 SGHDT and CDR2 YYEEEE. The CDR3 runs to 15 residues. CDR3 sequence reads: CAAGLSGASTDTQYF. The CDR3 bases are TGTGCCGCAGGGCTTTCGGGGGCTAGCACAGATACGCAGTATTTT.

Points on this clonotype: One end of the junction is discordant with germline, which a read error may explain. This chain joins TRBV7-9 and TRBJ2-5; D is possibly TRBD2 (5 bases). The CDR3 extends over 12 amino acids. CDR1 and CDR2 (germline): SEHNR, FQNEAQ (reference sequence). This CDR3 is CASTTTQETQYF. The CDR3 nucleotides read TGTGCAAGCACGACTACACAAGAGACCCAGTACTTC.

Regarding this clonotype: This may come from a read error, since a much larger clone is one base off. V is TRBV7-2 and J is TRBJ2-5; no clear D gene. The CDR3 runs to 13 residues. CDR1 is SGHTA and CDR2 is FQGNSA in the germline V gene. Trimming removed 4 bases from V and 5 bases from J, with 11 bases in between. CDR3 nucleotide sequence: TGTGCCAGCAGCTCCTACATTTTCGAGACCCAGTACTTC. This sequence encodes CASSSYIFETQYF.

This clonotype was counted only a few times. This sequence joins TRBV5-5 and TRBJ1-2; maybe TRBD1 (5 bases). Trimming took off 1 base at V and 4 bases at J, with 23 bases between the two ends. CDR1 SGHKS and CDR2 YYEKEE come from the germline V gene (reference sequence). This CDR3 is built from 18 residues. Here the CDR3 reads CASSLRPGPPSRSYGYTF. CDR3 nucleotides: TGTGCCAGCAGCTTGAGGCCGGGACCTCCCAGCAGGAGCTATGGCTACACCTTC.

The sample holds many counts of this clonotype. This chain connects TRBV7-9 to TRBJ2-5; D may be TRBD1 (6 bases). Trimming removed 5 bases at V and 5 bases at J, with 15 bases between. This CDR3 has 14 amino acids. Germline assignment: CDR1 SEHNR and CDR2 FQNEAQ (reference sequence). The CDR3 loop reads CASSPQGQRETQYF. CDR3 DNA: TGTGCCAGCAGCCCCCAGGGGCAACGGGAGACCCAGTACTTC.

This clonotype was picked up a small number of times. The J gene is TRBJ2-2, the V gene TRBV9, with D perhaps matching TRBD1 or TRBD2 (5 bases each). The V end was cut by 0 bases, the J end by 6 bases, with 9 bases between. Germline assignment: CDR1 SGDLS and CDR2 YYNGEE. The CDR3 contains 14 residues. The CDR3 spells CASSVVGVSGELFF. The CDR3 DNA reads TGTGCCAGCAGCGTAGTGGGGGTCTCCGGGGAGCTGTTTTTT.

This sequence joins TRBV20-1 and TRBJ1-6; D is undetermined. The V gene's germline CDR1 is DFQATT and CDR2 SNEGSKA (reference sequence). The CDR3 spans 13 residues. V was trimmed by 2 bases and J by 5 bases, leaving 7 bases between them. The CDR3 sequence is CSARSRDNSPLHF. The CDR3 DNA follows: TGCAGTGCTAGAAGCAGAGATAATTCACCCCTCCACTTT.